What follows is one T cell receptor (beta chain) and its context. V was clipped by 5 bases and J by 7 bases, with 17 bases between them. The CDR3 length is 15 residues. Germline loops: CDR1 SEHNR, CDR2 FQNEAQ (reference sequence). The sample belongs to a study of blood T cell repertoires in COVID-19. For the study at large: Italy, Spain and the United States were the sources of the convalescent and acute COVID-19 samples. PBMCs, B-cell-depleted T cells, or T cells were the source of the cDNA or gDNA that made up the material.

Per the original data handling: The assay estimated nucleated cells by amplifying reference gene primers. Repertoires were generated with immunoSEQ multiplex PCR, while TCRdb's copy carries only in-frame clones and drops some. Clone size and V and J calls were adopted from that table, with D and trimming inferred from the DNA. The data hold over 130,000 clones, with 70% to 80% observed a single time. V is TRBV7-9 and J is TRBJ1-4; TRBD1 might be the D (6 bases). The material sequenced was peripheral blood. The clonotype was recovered from a woman of 80 years or more with active or convalescent COVID-19. The CDR3 coding sequence is TGTGCCAGCAGCCCCCGACGGACAGAGGGTGAAAAACTGTTTTTT. This codes for CASSPRRTEGEKLFF.